The clone carrying this T cell receptor beta chain was detected only a few times. No antigen is known for it. The data originate from a study of blood T cells in healthy people across ages. General observations from the study: TCR beta diversity tracked closely with naive T cell percentage. Aged donors had fewer naive CD4+ cells and lower diversity than long-lived donors.

Then a second PCR, running roughly 7 to 11 cycles, was carried out with a sample-barcoded 5' primer and a J-beta primer mix. TCRdb re-called the 5' RACE reads through MiXCR, storing one row per CDR3 protein. The sample gives 850,000 to 1,300,000 distinct CDR3 sequences, 40% to 55% of which show up once; about 20% is in the top ten. Each sample yielded at least 5 micrograms of PBMC total RNA. The CDR3 loop spans 16 amino acids. The germline V gene encodes CDR1 SEHNR and CDR2 FQNEAQ (reference sequence). V lost 6 bases and J lost 2, with 19 bases in between. This sequence originates from a woman in her sixties in good health. The V call is TRBV7-9, the J call TRBJ1-2; the D is unclear. The material sequenced was blood. The CDR3 nucleotides are TGTGCCAGCAGACGCCGGGCGGCAGGAGAAAACTATGGCTACACCTTC. It specifies CASRRRAAGENYGYTF. The whole variable domain, remainder taken from reference TRBV7-9 and TRBJ1-2, is DTGVSQNPRHKITKRGQNVTFRCDPISEHNRLYWYRQTLGQGPEFLTYFQNEAQLEKSRLLSDRFSAERPKGSFSTLEIQRTEQGDSAMYLCASRRRAAGENYGYTFGSGTRLTVV.